These 23 T cell receptor beta chains were all obtained from the same sample, sequenced in a study of control samples from healthy donors and cancer patients. The data were produced by immunoSEQ multiplex PCR, yet TCRdb's version contains in-frame clones alone and is incomplete. The sample holds some 120,000 clones, roughly 95% seen once. The sequenced sample consisted of blood. These receptors came from a man aged 25-45 years in good health.

The chain links TRBV7-6 to TRBJ1-4; 8 bases are a match to TRBD1. This CDR3 is 15 amino acids long. V lost 2 bases to trimming and J lost 3 bases; unmatched junction nucleotides: 2. The V gene's germline CDR1 is SGHVS and CDR2 FNYEAQ. The CDR3 reads CASSLPTGANEKLFF. In DNA, the CDR3 is TGTGCCAGCAGCTTACCGACAGGGGCTAATGAAAAACTGTTTTTT. Using reference TRBV7-6 and TRBJ1-4 for the parts outside the CDR3, the full variable domain is GAGVSQSPRYKVTKRGQDVALRCDPISGHVSLYWYRQALGQGPEFLTYFNYEAQQDKSGLPNDRFSAERPEGSISTLTIQRTEQRDSAMYRCASSLPTGANEKLFFGSGTQLSVL.

This chain links TRBV5-4 with TRBJ2-7, with D hard to call. Germline lookup yields CDR1 SGHNT and CDR2 YYREEE (reference sequence). CDR3 length: 13 amino acids. V dropped 3 bases and J dropped 2 bases, with 9 bases sitting between them. The CDR3 DNA is TGTGCCAGCAGCTCACGGGTCCCCTACGAGCAGTACTTC. It codes for CASSSRVPYEQYF.

The chain uses TRBV6-6 and TRBJ2-5; 9 bases are a match to TRBD1. Trimming took 10 bases from V and 0 from J; bases not matched to a gene: 12. Germline-derived CDR1 and CDR2 are MNHNY and SVGAGI (reference sequence). The CDR3 is 16 residues long. This CDR3 is CATSTWDRAHQETQYF. In DNA, the CDR3 is TGTGCCACCAGCACTTGGGACAGGGCGCACCAAGAGACCCAGTACTTC.

This clone showed up just a few times. The chain employs TRBV6-2 or TRBV6-3 and TRBJ1-1; possible D gene TRBD1, 6 bases. In germline, CDR1 is MNHEY, CDR2 SVGEGT. The V gene lost 5 bases and the J gene lost 2 bases, with 21 bases spanning the gap. The CDR3 covers 17 residues. As DNA, the CDR3 is TGTGCCAGCAGTCACGGGCCCGCGCGGGGGCGCAACACTGAAGCTTTCTTT. Translated, it gives CASSHGPARGRNTEAFF.

The genes are TRBV5-1 and TRBJ1-2; D is perhaps TRBD1 (6 bases). V lost 4 bases, J lost 4 bases, and 14 bases lay in between. There are 14 residues in the CDR3. In germline, CDR1 is SGHRS, CDR2 YFSETQ. The CDR3 here is CASSRGDTIYGYTF. CDR3 bases: TGCGCCAGCAGCCGCGGGGACACCATCTATGGCTACACCTTC.

The chain recombines TRBV7-2 with TRBJ2-5; 7 bases align to TRBD1. Trimming at V came to 0 bases and at J to 7 bases, leaving 17 bases not matched to a gene. The CDR3 sequence is 18 residues long. The germline gives CDR1 SGHTA, CDR2 FQGNSA. As DNA, the CDR3 is TGTGCCAGCAGCTTAGCCCCCCCGACAGGGTACGTCAGAGGGACCCAGTACTTC. Translation gives CASSLAPPTGYVRGTQYF.

This clone was found a few times. In DNA, the CDR3 is TGTGCCAGCTCTCAGACAGGGGGCGTCCCCTACGAGCAGTACTTC. It is translated as CASSQTGGVPYEQYF. This chain connects TRBV18 to TRBJ2-7, with TRBD1 identical over 10 bases. The V gene's germline CDR1 is KGHSH and CDR2 LQKENI. Trimming took 6 bases from V and 2 from J; bases not matched to a gene: 7. The CDR3 is made up of 15 amino acids.

The chain has TRBV27 and TRBJ1-2; D is undetermined. The germline V gene encodes CDR1 MNHEY and CDR2 SMNVEV (reference sequence). The CDR3 has 13 amino acids. The germline V and J ends were trimmed by 0 bases and 8 bases, with 10 bases remaining between them. In nucleotides, the CDR3 is TGTGCCAGCAGTTTATCGGGTCACGGCGGCTACACCTTC. It yields the protein CASSLSGHGGYTF.

V is TRBV11-2 and J is TRBJ1-1, with 7 bases aligning to TRBD1. CDR1 and CDR2 from the germline V gene are SGHAT and FQNNGV. The CDR3 is made up of 16 amino acids. Unmatched junction bases numbered 12, after V lost 5 bases and J lost 3 bases. The CDR3 region has the DNA TGTGCCAGCAGCCGCAGAGCCCAGGGGGTTGACACTGAAGCTTTCTTT. Translated, it gives CASSRRAQGVDTEAFF.

The CDR3 reads CASSLRQYGYTF. CDR3 sequence (DNA): TGCGCCAGCAGCTTGAGACAGTATGGCTACACCTTC. The genes are TRBV5-1 and TRBJ1-2; D possibly corresponds to TRBD1 (5 bases). CDR1 is SGHRS, CDR2 YFSETQ, per germline. Trimming stripped 1 base from V and 5 bases from J, with 6 bases between. CDR3 size: 12 residues.

CDR3: CASSFEGYQPQHF. In DNA form, the CDR3 reads TGCGCCAGCAGCTTTGAAGGATATCAGCCCCAGCATTTT. The gene calls are TRBV5-1 and TRBJ1-5; D unclear. The germline V gene encodes CDR1 SGHRS and CDR2 YFSETQ. Trimming left V 2 bases short and J 5 bases short, with 8 bases between. The CDR3 is 13 residues long.

The chain employs TRBV7-6 and TRBJ1-1, with D unresolved. Germline V lookup: CDR1 SGHVS, CDR2 FNYEAQ. This CDR3 is 14 amino acids long. With 2 bases removed from V and 1 base from J, the gap between germline ends came to 8 bases. CDR3 region: CASSLLTENTEAFF. CDR3 DNA sequence: TGTGCCAGCAGCTTATTGACGGAGAACACTGAAGCTTTCTTT.

J is TRBJ2-1 and V is TRBV27, with D possibly TRBD2 on 6 matching bases. The CDR3 covers 13 residues. Germline V lookup: CDR1 MNHEY, CDR2 SMNVEV (reference sequence). V lost 5 bases and J 6 bases, leaving 11 bases between the germline ends. CDR3 bases: TGTGCCAGCAGTGGGTCGGGGGTCAATGAGCAGTTCTTC. The encoded protein is CASSGSGVNEQFF.

This clone showed up just once. The gene calls are TRBV5-6 and TRBJ2-5; no firm D call. Trimming took 0 bases from V and 1 from J, leaving 10 bases between them. Germline V lookup: CDR1 SGHDT, CDR2 YYEEEE. This CDR3 is 15 amino acids long. CDR3: CASSLAPRAQETQYF. The CDR3 bases are TGTGCCAGCAGCTTGGCCCCTAGGGCCCAAGAGACCCAGTACTTC.

The chain uses TRBV21-1 and TRBJ1-6; TRBD1, the table's D call, lacks a check against the DNA. TRBV21-1 is shown as a pseudogene. The length of the CDR3 is 17 residues. The CDR3 DNA follows: TGTGCCGGACGAAAGGACAGCCGCCGAACTTATAATTCACCCCTCCACTTT. Amino acid sequence: CAGRKDSRRTYNSPLHF.

This chain connects TRBV9 to TRBJ2-7; 10 bases match TRBD2. The CDR3 runs to 15 residues. V lost 2 bases and J lost 1; bases outside the gene matches: 3. Germline V gene data show CDR1 as SGDLS and CDR2 as YYNGEE. The CDR3 DNA reads as TGTGCCAGCAGCGTCGGACTAGCGGCTTCCTACGAGCAGTACTTC. This gives the protein CASSVGLAASYEQYF.

This chain links TRBV10-1 with TRBJ2-5; D perhaps matches TRBD2 (6 bases). CDR1 is WNHNN and CDR2 is SYGVQD in the germline V gene (reference sequence). Trimming stripped 0 bases from V and 2 bases from J, with 10 bases between. The CDR3 extends over 15 amino acids. CDR3 protein: CASSESRGTQETQYF. The CDR3, as DNA: TGCGCCAGCAGTGAGTCCCGGGGGACTCAAGAGACCCAGTACTTC.

The V gene is TRBV3-1 (or the pseudogene TRBV3-2), the J gene TRBJ1-2; D is undetermined. In germline, CDR1 is LGHDT, CDR2 YNNKEL (reference sequence). V was clipped by 4 bases and J by 4 bases, with 16 bases between them. The CDR3 covers 15 residues. CDR3 sequence reads: CASSPGISGTYGYTF. DNA of the CDR3: TGTGCCAGCAGCCCCGGGATCAGCGGTACCTATGGCTACACCTTC.

This clone has a single count. This chain connects TRBV9 to TRBJ2-7, with D possibly TRBD2 on 5 matching bases. Germline CDR1 is SGDLS and CDR2 is YYNGEE. There are 14 residues in the CDR3. V was shortened by 4 bases and J by 5 bases, with 16 bases between the two germline ends. The CDR3 reads CASSPSNEGHEQYF. The CDR3 DNA is TGTGCCAGCAGCCCTAGCAATGAGGGCCACGAGCAGTACTTC. Based on the CDR3 plus reference TRBV9 and TRBJ2-7, the full variable domain is DSGVTQTPKHLITATGQRVTLRCSPRSGDLSVYWYQQSLDQGLQFLIQYYNGEERAKGNILERFSAQQFPDLHSELNLSSLELGDSALYFCASSPSNEGHEQYFGPGTRLTVT.

The V and J genes are TRBV7-2 and TRBJ1-5, with 7 bases lining up with TRBD1. CDR1 and CDR2 (germline): SGHTA, FQGNSA. The CDR3 has 15 residues. After removal of 5 bases from V and 7 bases from J, the junction contained 11 bases not matched to a gene. CDR3 sequence (DNA): TGTGCCAGCAGCCCACAAGACAGGGAGGGCCAGCCCCAGCATTTT. Its protein product is CASSPQDREGQPQHF.

The rearrangement links TRBV5-5 to TRBJ1-1; 7 nucleotides align to TRBD1. The germline gives CDR1 SGHKS, CDR2 YYEKEE (reference sequence). V trimming: 0 bases; J trimming: 5 bases; junction bases outside the gene matches: 13. The CDR3 length is 17 residues. CDR3 nucleotides: TGTGCCAGCAGCTTGGGTAGAGGGGGCGGCGAAAAAACTGAAGCTTTCTTT. This gives the protein CASSLGRGGGEKTEAFF.

As DNA, the CDR3 is TGTGCCAGTAGTCCCAGCACAGATACGCAGTATTTT. This codes for CASSPSTDTQYF. The J gene is TRBJ2-3, the V gene TRBV19; D is ambiguous. The germline V gene has CDR1 LNHDA and CDR2 SQIVND (reference sequence). The V end lost 5 bases, the J end lost 0 bases, and 3 bases lay between the germline ends. The CDR3 covers 12 residues.

In its sample, this clone was seen once. In DNA, the CDR3 is TGTGCCAGCAGCGGGACTAGCATTTTCACCGGGGAGCTGTTTTTT. Translation gives CASSGTSIFTGELFF. The chain links TRBV9 to TRBJ2-2, with 8 bases lining up with TRBD2. Trimming removed 3 bases from V and 4 bases from J; junction bases left unmatched: 5. This CDR3 has 15 residues. CDR1 is SGDLS, CDR2 YYNGEE, per germline.